This T cell receptor (beta chain) is drawn from a study of cytomegalovirus exposure and HLA in healthy donors. Findings and caveats of the study: According to reports, the classifier identified cytomegalovirus status with high specificity and sensitivity.

Germline-derived CDR1 and CDR2 are SGHDN and FVKESK. This CDR3 has 14 amino acids. Trimming cost V 5 bases and J 2 bases; bases outside gene matches: 4. PCR involved 60 Vbeta and 13 Jbeta primers. The data were produced by immunoSEQ multiplex PCR, yet TCRdb's version contains in-frame clones alone and is incomplete. The sample has tens of thousands of clones; roughly four fifths are singletons. Each of the donors was a healthy bone marrow donor. Concerning this clone: Its antigen is not known.

Sequencing was carried out using PBMCs. The chain uses TRBV14 and TRBJ2-7; TRBD2 matches 9 bases. This sequence originates from a man aged 25 to 40 in good health and CMV-seronegative. The CDR3 here is CASSKGLAPYEQYF. In DNA, the CDR3 is TGTGCCAGCAGCAAGGGACTAGCTCCCTACGAGCAGTACTTC.